A single sample is the source of the 19 T cell receptor beta chains below, sequenced in a study of technical replicates of blood from several donors. Measured with immunoSEQ multiplex PCR; TCRdb has only the in-frame clones, and not every one. The table has roughly 57,000 clones, over 90% seen once. Source material: PBMCs. The source of these receptors is a human donor in good health. Some clones in this sample may be carry-over from other donors' samples.

The rearrangement uses TRBV30 and TRBJ1-2, with a weak D call TRBD1 (5 bases). Germline lookup yields CDR1 GTSNPN and CDR2 SVGIG (reference sequence). The length of the CDR3 is 15 residues. V gave up 4 bases and J gave up 6 bases, with 21 bases separating them. Here the CDR3 reads CAWTTSGGKTHGYTF. The CDR3 coding sequence is TGTGCCTGGACTACCTCGGGGGGAAAGACTCATGGCTACACCTTC.

The chain joins TRBV7-2 to TRBJ2-7; 8 nucleotides agree with TRBD1. Germline assignment: CDR1 SGHTA and CDR2 FQGNSA. The CDR3 has 13 amino acids. Germline trimming cut 5 bases from V and 7 bases from J; bases unmatched to any gene: 7. The CDR3 sequence: CASSRDRTGEQYF. CDR3 bases: TGTGCCAGCAGCCGCGATCGGACAGGGGAGCAGTACTTC.

J is TRBJ1-1 and V is TRBV6-5, with a weak D call TRBD1 (5 bases). Trimming took 7 bases from V and 0 from J, leaving 12 bases between them. This CDR3 region has 14 residues. Germline assignment: CDR1 MNHEY and CDR2 SVGAGI. DNA for the CDR3: TGTGCCAGCACCGAAGGGGCGGTGAACACTGAAGCTTTCTTT. It specifies CASTEGAVNTEAFF.

The chain has TRBV5-1 and TRBJ2-7; maybe TRBD2 (5 bases). Trimming pared 4 bases from V and 0 bases from J, leaving 17 bases between. CDR3 size: 16 residues. From germline, CDR1 is SGHRS and CDR2 YFSETQ. CDR3 sequence: CASSSGPTTISYEQYF. The CDR3, as DNA: TGCGCCAGCAGCAGCGGCCCTACTACAATCTCCTACGAGCAGTACTTC.

The gene calls are TRBV14 and TRBJ2-3; TRBD2 aligns across 8 bases. Looked up from germline, CDR1 is SGHDN and CDR2 is FVKESK. V was pared by 4 bases and J by 2 bases, with 8 bases of the junction left unmatched. This CDR3 is built from 16 residues. Here the CDR3 DNA reads TGTGCCAGCAGCCCAGGGACTAGGGAACCCACAGATACGCAGTATTTT. It is translated as CASSPGTREPTDTQYF.

The gene calls are TRBV5-4 and TRBJ1-1; unclear D gene. Germline CDR1 SGHNT, CDR2 YYREEE (reference sequence). V was shortened by 0 bases and J by 11 bases, with 14 bases between the two germline ends. This CDR3 is built from 13 residues. The CDR3 is CASSLAPPEVAFF. The CDR3 nucleotides read TGTGCCAGCAGCTTGGCCCCTCCTGAGGTTGCTTTCTTT.

This chain connects TRBV4-3 to TRBJ1-2, with TRBD1 matching over 11 bases. J was trimmed by 3 bases and V by 1 base; bases with no gene match: 10. The CDR3 covers 18 residues. The V gene's germline CDR1 is LGHNA and CDR2 YSLEER. The CDR3 protein is CASSQGIGTGGEYYGYTF. The CDR3 bases are TGCGCCAGCAGCCAAGGCATCGGGACAGGGGGGGAGTACTATGGCTACACCTTC.

The gene calls are TRBV7-2 and TRBJ2-7, with 9 nucleotides matching TRBD2. In germline, CDR1 is SGHTA, CDR2 FQGNSA. This CDR3 has 17 residues. V shed 1 base, J shed 5 bases, and the junction held 12 bases outside the gene matches. This CDR3 is CASSLDRLAGASDEQYF. In DNA form, the CDR3 reads TGTGCCAGCAGCTTAGATCGGTTAGCGGGGGCCTCTGACGAGCAGTACTTC. The full variable domain, in which reference TRBV7-2 and TRBJ2-7 provide the parts outside the CDR3, is GAGVSQSPSNKVTEKGKDVELRCDPISGHTALYWYRQSLGQGLEFLIYFQGNSAPDKSGLPSDRFSAERTGGSVSTLTIQRTQQEDSAVYLCASSLDRLAGASDEQYFGPGTRLTVT.

V and J are TRBV7-6 and TRBJ1-6; D remains ambiguous. Germline V CDR1 and CDR2: SGHVS, FNYEAQ. Trimming stripped 2 bases from V and 6 bases from J, with 11 bases between. This CDR3 has 15 residues. As DNA, the CDR3 is TGTGCCAGCAGCTTATGGGAGTTTGGTAATTCACCCCTCCACTTT. This gives the protein CASSLWEFGNSPLHF.

The chain combines TRBV4-1 with TRBJ2-5; 9 bases align to TRBD2. Germline lookup yields CDR1 MGHRA and CDR2 YSYEKL. J lost 5 bases, V lost 4 bases, and 8 bases had no gene match. CDR3 length: 15 amino acids. Written as DNA, the CDR3 is TGCGCCAGCAGCCTATTAGCGGGGGCGGGGGAGACCCAGTACTTC. Amino acid sequence: CASSLLAGAGETQYF.

The genes are TRBV6-5 and TRBJ1-5; perhaps TRBD1 as D (6 bases). With 10 bases removed from V and 0 bases from J, the gap between germline ends came to 16 bases. Germline CDR1 and CDR2: MNHEY and SVGAGI. This CDR3 is built from 15 residues. The CDR3 DNA sequence: TGTGCCACCCGAACGTCAGGGGTTAGCAATCAGCCCCAGCATTTT. It specifies CATRTSGVSNQPQHF.

This chain links TRBV6-5 with TRBJ1-3, with a possible D match to TRBD1 (5 bases). Germline lookup yields CDR1 MNHEY and CDR2 SVGAGI. Trimming removed 2 bases at V and 2 bases at J, with 10 bases between. This CDR3 spans 15 amino acids. The CDR3 sequence: CASSYEGRAGNTIYF. The DNA for the CDR3 is TGTGCCAGCAGTTACGAGGGGAGGGCTGGAAACACCATATATTTT.

V is TRBV9 and J is TRBJ1-4; possibly TRBD1 for D (6 bases). In germline, CDR1 is SGDLS, CDR2 YYNGEE. The CDR3 has 17 amino acids. Trimming cost V 3 bases and J 7 bases, with 22 bases left between them. The CDR3, as DNA: TGTGCCAGCAGCGCTATGACAGGACCTCGAGGGGGTGAAAAACTGTTTTTT. It codes for CASSAMTGPRGGEKLFF.

The chain is built from TRBV5-4 and TRBJ2-7, with TRBD2 identical over 7 bases. The V segment lost 0 bases and the J segment 6 bases; nucleotides outside the gene matches: 9. The CDR3 has 15 residues. CDR1 and CDR2 (germline): SGHNT, YYREEE (reference sequence). CDR3 loop: CASSLGGSSMGEQYF. In nucleotides, the CDR3 is TGTGCCAGCAGCTTGGGCGGGAGTTCGATGGGCGAGCAGTACTTC.

The V gene is TRBV2, the J gene TRBJ1-1, with D possibly being TRBD1 (5 bases). Trimming pared 7 bases from V and 1 base from J, leaving 13 bases between. In germline, CDR1 is SNHLY, CDR2 FYNNEI. CDR3 length equals 14 residues. Here the CDR3 DNA reads TGTGCCAGCATTCCAGACAGTCGGAACACTGAAGCTTTCTTT. It translates to CASIPDSRNTEAFF.

This chain links TRBV9 with TRBJ2-7; 8 bases are a match to TRBD2. Germline-derived CDR1 and CDR2 are SGDLS and YYNGEE. This CDR3 has 15 residues. V trimming: 3 bases; J trimming: 3 bases; junction bases outside the gene matches: 8. CDR3 sequence: CASSAGPTSGYEQYF. CDR3 sequence (DNA): TGTGCCAGCAGCGCTGGCCCAACTAGCGGCTACGAGCAGTACTTC.

The rearrangement uses TRBV18 and TRBJ1-4, with 7 positions matching TRBD1. Unmatched junction bases numbered 6, after V lost 3 bases and J lost 8 bases. This CDR3 contains 14 residues. Germline CDR1 and CDR2: KGHSH and LQKENI. The CDR3 DNA is TGTGCCAGCTCACCGGACAGGAGGGGCGAAAAACTGTTTTTT. Protein sequence: CASSPDRRGEKLFF.

The rearrangement uses TRBV4-2 and TRBJ1-3; D possibly corresponds to TRBD1 (5 bases). The CDR3 is 16 residues long. From germline, CDR1 is LGHNA and CDR2 YNFKEQ. V was cut by 1 base and J by 2 bases, with 12 bases left in between. Written as DNA, the CDR3 is TGTGCCAGCAGCCAAGTCACAGGTGCCGCTGGAAACACCATATATTTT. Its protein is CASSQVTGAAGNTIYF.

The chain couples TRBV13 to TRBJ2-3; 12 nucleotides align to TRBD2. The CDR3 is 14 residues long. The V segment lost 5 bases and the J segment 5 bases; nucleotides outside the gene matches: 2. CDR1 and CDR2 (germline): PRHDT, FYEKMQ (reference sequence). The chain's CDR3 is CASSRLAGVDTQYF. CDR3 coding DNA: TGTGCCAGCAGCCGACTAGCGGGAGTAGATACGCAGTATTTT. Full variable domain (missing parts from reference TRBV13 and TRBJ2-3): AAGVIQSPRHLIKEKRETATLKCYPIPRHDTVYWYQQGPGQDPQFLISFYEKMQSDKGSIPDRFSAQQFSDYHSELNMSSLELGDSALYFCASSRLAGVDTQYFGPGTRLTVL.